This T cell receptor (beta chain) is drawn from a study of cytomegalovirus exposure and HLA in healthy donors. This CDR3 is 13 amino acids long. Trimming took 5 bases from V and 4 from J, leaving 10 bases between them. Per the germline V gene, CDR1 is SGHTA and CDR2 is FQGNSA. A multiplex PCR was run with 60 Vbeta primers and 13 Jbeta primers. Here immunoSEQ multiplex PCR was the method, and the copy in TCRdb shows in-frame clones only, minus some. The table includes roughly 150,000 clones, approximately 73% detected once. This chain joins TRBV7-2 and TRBJ2-3; D gene unclear. The sample comprised PBMCs. The origin of this receptor is a woman aged 18 to 35 in good health and CMV-seropositive. In DNA, the CDR3 is TGTGCCAGCAGCCTCCTCCTAGCAGATACGCAGTATTTT. Translation gives CASSLLLADTQYF.